A selection of T cell receptor beta chains follows, all from one sample in a study of blood T cell repertoires in COVID-19. Only in-frame clones appear in the TCRdb table, and some are missing; sequencing was by immunoSEQ multiplex PCR. The repertoire includes some 180,000 clones, roughly 82% of them detected once, and around 5.5% sits in the top ten. Material for sequencing was PBMCs or T cells enriched from blood (not recorded which). These receptor sequences come from a woman aged 60-75 years with acute COVID-19. Each CDR3 is given with its conserved first and last residue. Fields, in order: D gene, J gene, V gene, clone size, CDR3 protein, CDR3 DNA. D genes are given only for firm matches. Size is omitted from some rows. Given values are once, few, many or a class for expanded clones.

d_gene: .
j_gene: TRBJ1-3
v_gene: TRBV9
abundance: once
CDR3aa: CASSVAQGVSGNTIYF
CDR3nt: TGTGCCAGCAGCGTAGCACAGGGAGTCTCTGGAAACACCATATATTTT

d_gene: TRBD1
j_gene: TRBJ2-1
v_gene: TRBV10-3
abundance: .
CDR3aa: CAISESGTGAREQFF
CDR3nt: TGTGCCATCAGTGAGTCTGGGACAGGGGCTAGGGAGCAGTTCTTC

d_gene: TRBD1
j_gene: TRBJ1-6
v_gene: TRBV2
abundance: .
CDR3aa: CASSSTGEGNSPLHF
CDR3nt: TGTGCCAGCAGTTCGACAGGGGAAGGCAATTCACCCCTCCACTTT

d_gene: TRBD2
j_gene: TRBJ2-2
v_gene: TRBV6-5
abundance: .
CDR3aa: CASSLQREVELFF
CDR3nt: TGTGCCAGCAGTCTACAGCGGGAGGTGGAGCTGTTTTTT

d_gene: .
j_gene: TRBJ2-7
v_gene: TRBV11-2
abundance: .
CDR3aa: CASSLEYRFSYEQYF
CDR3nt: TGTGCCAGCAGCTTAGAGTACAGATTCTCCTACGAGCAGTACTTC

d_gene: .
j_gene: TRBJ2-7
v_gene: TRBV4-2
abundance: .
CDR3aa: CASSQVLGAESSYEQYF
CDR3nt: TGTGCCAGCAGCCAAGTCCTGGGAGCCGAGAGCTCCTACGAGCAGTACTTC

d_gene: .
j_gene: TRBJ2-7
v_gene: TRBV7-2
abundance: .
CDR3aa: CASSLYYEQYF
CDR3nt: TGTGCCAGCAGCTTATACTACGAGCAGTACTTC

d_gene: .
j_gene: TRBJ1-2
v_gene: TRBV28
abundance: few
CDR3aa: CATRTGNYGYTF
CDR3nt: TGTGCCACCAGAACAGGGAACTATGGCTACACCTTC

d_gene: .
j_gene: TRBJ2-1
v_gene: TRBV30
abundance: .
CDR3aa: CAWSGKRSSYNEQFF
CDR3nt: TGTGCCTGGAGTGGAAAGAGGTCGTCCTACAATGAGCAGTTCTTC

d_gene: .
j_gene: TRBJ2-5
v_gene: TRBV24-1
abundance: .
CDR3aa: CATSDFQGRETQYF
CDR3nt: TGTGCCACCAGTGATTTTCAGGGTAGAGAGACCCAGTACTTC

d_gene: .
j_gene: TRBJ1-2
v_gene: TRBV5-6
abundance: .
CDR3aa: CASSQGRVVGPYGYTF
CDR3nt: TGTGCCAGCAGCCAGGGGAGGGTCGTAGGCCCGTATGGCTACACCTTC

d_gene: .
j_gene: TRBJ2-7
v_gene: TRBV5-5
abundance: .
CDR3aa: CASSTADTPYEQYF
CDR3nt: TGTGCCAGCAGCACCGCCGACACTCCCTACGAGCAGTACTTC

d_gene: .
j_gene: TRBJ2-7
v_gene: TRBV11-2
abundance: .
CDR3aa: CASSLGEDYEQYF
CDR3nt: TGTGCCAGCAGCTTAGGCGAAGACTACGAGCAGTACTTC

d_gene: .
j_gene: TRBJ1-1
v_gene: TRBV19
abundance: .
CDR3aa: CASSIEATGNTEAFF
CDR3nt: TGTGCCAGTAGTATAGAGGCTACAGGAAACACTGAAGCTTTCTTT

d_gene: .
j_gene: TRBJ2-1
v_gene: TRBV15
abundance: .
CDR3aa: CATSIHRRSSYNEQFF
CDR3nt: TGTGCCACCAGCATCCACAGGCGCAGCTCCTACAATGAGCAGTTCTTC

d_gene: .
j_gene: TRBJ1-4
v_gene: TRBV19
abundance: .
CDR3aa: CASSAPPGEEKLFF
CDR3nt: TGTGCCAGTAGTGCCCCCCCGGGAGAAGAAAAACTGTTTTTT

d_gene: TRBD2
j_gene: TRBJ2-1
v_gene: TRBV19
abundance: .
CDR3aa: CASRLAGPVDEQFF
CDR3nt: TGTGCCAGCCGACTAGCGGGCCCCGTAGATGAGCAGTTCTTC

d_gene: .
j_gene: TRBJ1-5
v_gene: TRBV4-3
abundance: .
CDR3aa: CASSQALGGDQPQHF
CDR3nt: TGCGCCAGCAGCCAAGCTTTGGGGGGGGATCAGCCCCAGCATTTT

d_gene: TRBD1
j_gene: TRBJ2-3
v_gene: TRBV5-1
abundance: .
CDR3aa: CASSFVQGAADTQYF
CDR3nt: TGCGCCAGCAGCTTCGTCCAGGGGGCTGCAGATACGCAGTATTTT

d_gene: TRBD1
j_gene: TRBJ1-4
v_gene: TRBV30
abundance: .
CDR3aa: CAWSTSGQAATNEKLFF
CDR3nt: TGTGCCTGGAGTACTTCCGGACAGGCGGCAACTAATGAAAAACTGTTTTTT

d_gene: .
j_gene: TRBJ2-7
v_gene: TRBV4-1
abundance: .
CDR3aa: CASSQGGVYEQYF
CDR3nt: TGCGCCAGCAGCCAAGGCGGGGTCTACGAGCAGTACTTC

d_gene: .
j_gene: TRBJ1-1
v_gene: TRBV27
abundance: .
CDR3aa: CASSPGVRTEAFF
CDR3nt: TGTGCCAGCAGTCCAGGGGTGCGGACTGAAGCTTTCTTT

d_gene: TRBD2
j_gene: TRBJ2-3
v_gene: TRBV3-1/TRBV3-2
abundance: .
CDR3aa: CASSLGEGYTDTQYF
CDR3nt: TGTGCCAGCAGCCTGGGGGAGGGATACACAGATACGCAGTATTTT